A selection of T cell receptor beta chains follows, all from one sample in a study of Ad26.COV2.S vaccination and SARS-CoV-2 variants. Some clones are missing from TCRdb's copy, which holds only in-frame ones; the method was immunoSEQ multiplex PCR. The repertoire holds a few hundred thousand clones, with over 80% as singletons. Here the sequenced sample was peripheral blood, taken in a trial of Ad26.COV2.S vaccine versus placebo. The origin of the receptors is a person aged 18 to 59 who received the Ad26.COV2.S COVID-19 vaccine or a placebo. Both conserved end residues are part of each CDR3. The order of the fields is V gene, J gene, D gene, clone size, CDR3 DNA, CDR3 protein. A D gene is named only where the DNA matches it firmly. Clone sizes are given selectively: once, few, many, or a class where the clone is expanded.

V: TRBV28; J: TRBJ2-2; D: NA; size: once; DNA: TGTGCCAGCAGTTTGGAGCAGATGAACACCGGGGAGCTGTTTTTT; CDR3: CASSLEQMNTGELFF
V: TRBV11-2; J: TRBJ1-6; D: NA; size: once; DNA: TGTGCCAGCAGCTTAGATCCCGGGACAAATTCACCCCTCCACTTT; CDR3: CASSLDPGTNSPLHF
V: TRBV19; J: TRBJ1-2; D: TRBD1; size: NA; DNA: TGTGCCAGTAGTATAGATTTGGGCACAGGGGATGGCTACACCTTC; CDR3: CASSIDLGTGDGYTF
V: TRBV6-4; J: TRBJ2-3; D: TRBD2; size: few; DNA: TGTGCCAGCAGTACGAGCGGGGGGGCGACAGATACGCAGTATTTT; CDR3: CASSTSGGATDTQYF
V: TRBV10-3; J: TRBJ1-4; D: NA; size: NA; DNA: TGTGCCATCAGTGAGAAAGGGGATGATGAAAAACTGTTTTTT; CDR3: CAISEKGDDEKLFF
V: TRBV5-1; J: TRBJ2-1; D: TRBD2; size: NA; DNA: TGCGCCAGCAGCTTGTCCCCTAGCGGGGCCGCCGCGGAGTTCTTC; CDR3: CASSLSPSGAAAEFF
V: TRBV18; J: TRBJ1-1; D: NA; size: NA; DNA: TGTGCCAGCTCACCGAAGAATCAAGGCCTGAACACTGAAGCTTTCTTT; CDR3: CASSPKNQGLNTEAFF
V: TRBV11-2; J: TRBJ2-3; D: TRBD2; size: NA; DNA: TGTGCCAGCAGCTTTGCAGGGCGGGGGGGCACAGATACGCAGTATTTT; CDR3: CASSFAGRGGTDTQYF
V: TRBV2; J: TRBJ2-7; D: TRBD1; size: NA; DNA: TGTGCCAGCAGTTGGGACAGGAGCTCCTACGAGCAGTACTTC; CDR3: CASSWDRSSYEQYF
V: TRBV18; J: TRBJ2-3; D: TRBD1; size: once; DNA: TGTGCCAGCTCGCTTACTACAGGGGGCGGACCATCTTCAGATACGCAGTATTTT; CDR3: CASSLTTGGGPSSDTQYF
V: TRBV3-1/TRBV3-2; J: TRBJ2-1; D: TRBD1; size: NA; DNA: TGTGCCAGCAGCCAAGATCGGGGACAGGGTTATAGCAATGAGCAGTTCTTC; CDR3: CASSQDRGQGYSNEQFF
V: TRBV7-9; J: TRBJ1-1; D: NA; size: NA; DNA: TGTGCCAGCAGCACTGGGGGGAACACTGAAGCTTTCTTT; CDR3: CASSTGGNTEAFF
V: TRBV5-4; J: TRBJ1-1; D: NA; size: NA; DNA: TGTGCCAGCAGCTACGGCCAGGATGACACTGAAGCTTTCTTT; CDR3: CASSYGQDDTEAFF
V: TRBV10-3; J: TRBJ2-7; D: NA; size: once; DNA: TGTGCCATCAGTGAGGCGGGCGTCGAGCAGTACTTC; CDR3: CAISEAGVEQYF
V: TRBV15; J: TRBJ1-6; D: NA; size: NA; DNA: TGTGCCACCAGCAGTTTCCTCGGGCAGGGGAATTCACCCCTCCACTTT; CDR3: CATSSFLGQGNSPLHF
V: TRBV19; J: TRBJ1-4; D: NA; size: NA; DNA: TGTGCCAGTAGTATAGAGGGCAGGGTTCCTAATGAAAAACTGTTTTTT; CDR3: CASSIEGRVPNEKLFF
V: TRBV7-9; J: TRBJ2-3; D: NA; size: NA; DNA: TGTGCCAGCAGCTCAGGAAGATCTAGCGACAAGGCAGATACGCAGTATTTT; CDR3: CASSSGRSSDKADTQYF
V: TRBV4-1; J: TRBJ1-5; D: NA; size: once; DNA: TGCGCCACCCTAAGGGGGTGCAATCAGCCCCAGCATTTT; CDR3: CATLRGCNQPQHF
V: TRBV29-1; J: TRBJ1-1; D: NA; size: NA; DNA: TGCAGCGTGTTACAGGGAGACGCTGAAGCTTTCTTT; CDR3: CSVLQGDAEAFF
V: TRBV29-1; J: TRBJ2-1; D: TRBD2; size: NA; DNA: TGCAGCGTCAGCGGGGGGACCTACAATGAGCAGTTCTTC; CDR3: CSVSGGTYNEQFF
V: TRBV5-5; J: TRBJ2-7; D: TRBD1; size: NA; DNA: TGTGCCAGCAGCTTGGTCAGGGGGTACGAGCAGTACTTC; CDR3: CASSLVRGYEQYF
V: TRBV14; J: TRBJ2-7; D: NA; size: NA; DNA: TGTGCCAGCAGCCAAGATCTCATGGCTTCCCAGTACTTC; CDR3: CASSQDLMASQYF
V: TRBV27; J: TRBJ2-3; D: TRBD2; size: NA; DNA: TGTGCCAGCAGCTTAGTCTCGGCGGGGGGGGATACGCAGTATTTT; CDR3: CASSLVSAGGDTQYF
V: TRBV20-1; J: TRBJ1-3; D: NA; size: once; DNA: TGCAGTGCTAGAGATGAGAACACCATATATTTT; CDR3: CSARDENTIYF
V: TRBV29-1; J: TRBJ1-2; D: NA; size: NA; DNA: TGCAGCGTTACGAGAAGACACAGCCTGGAGAACTATGGCTACACCTTC; CDR3: CSVTRRHSLENYGYTF
V: TRBV18; J: TRBJ2-3; D: NA; size: once; DNA: TGTGCCAGCTCACCACCGGGAACAGATACGCAGTATTTT; CDR3: CASSPPGTDTQYF
V: TRBV5-6; J: TRBJ2-2; D: TRBD2; size: once; DNA: TGTGCCAGCAGCCGCCGACTAGCGGGTAGCACCGGGGAGCTGTTTTTT; CDR3: CASSRRLAGSTGELFF
V: TRBV7-2; J: TRBJ2-1; D: NA; size: NA; DNA: TGTGCCAGCAGCTTAGGTTGGTCAGCTGAGCAGTTCTTC; CDR3: CASSLGWSAEQFF
V: TRBV27; J: TRBJ2-1; D: NA; size: NA; DNA: TGTGCCAGCAGTTTAGTGGCCCTTTACAATGAGCAGTTCTTC; CDR3: CASSLVALYNEQFF
V: TRBV28; J: TRBJ1-6; D: NA; size: NA; DNA: TGTGCCAGCAGTTTAGGCAGGGGAAATTCACCCCTCCACTTT; CDR3: CASSLGRGNSPLHF
V: TRBV5-1; J: TRBJ1-4; D: NA; size: NA; DNA: TGCGCCAGCGCTGAATCAGGGGAAAAACTGTTTTTT; CDR3: CASAESGEKLFF
V: TRBV12-3/TRBV12-4; J: TRBJ2-1; D: TRBD2; size: NA; DNA: TGTGCCAGCAGGGGTAGCGGGGGCCCCCAGTTCTTC; CDR3: CASRGSGGPQFF
V: TRBV30; J: TRBJ1-2; D: NA; size: NA; DNA: TGTGCCTGGAGTGTGGGCGAAAGGGTCATTTTAAACTATGGCTACACCTTC; CDR3: CAWSVGERVILNYGYTF
V: TRBV10-2; J: TRBJ2-1; D: NA; size: NA; DNA: TGCGCCAGCAGTGAGTTGGGCGAACAGCAGTTCTTC; CDR3: CASSELGEQQFF
V: TRBV2; J: TRBJ2-7; D: NA; size: once; DNA: TGTGCCAGCAAGGCCAGCCTGGGGCACGAGCAGTACTTC; CDR3: CASKASLGHEQYF
V: TRBV7-8; J: TRBJ1-4; D: NA; size: NA; DNA: TGTGCCAGCAGCTTAGTTCGGGAAAAACTGTTTTTT; CDR3: CASSLVREKLFF
V: TRBV18; J: TRBJ1-5; D: TRBD1; size: NA; DNA: TGTGCCAGCTCGCCGGGACAGGACCAGCCCCAGCATTTT; CDR3: CASSPGQDQPQHF
V: TRBV19; J: TRBJ1-6; D: TRBD1; size: NA; DNA: TGTGCCAGTAGTTCCGGGACAGGGGCGTACAATTCACCCCTCCACTTT; CDR3: CASSSGTGAYNSPLHF
V: TRBV19; J: TRBJ2-5; D: TRBD1; size: NA; DNA: TGTGCCAGTAGTTCCTACTACGCAGGAGGACAGGGTCTTTTGGAGACCCAGTACTTC; CDR3: CASSSYYAGGQGLLETQYF
V: TRBV11-2; J: TRBJ2-6; D: NA; size: NA; DNA: TGTGCCAGCAGCTTAGTACCTCACAGCTCTGGGGCCAACGTCCTGACTTTC; CDR3: CASSLVPHSSGANVLTF
V: TRBV27; J: TRBJ2-1; D: NA; size: NA; DNA: TGTGCCAGCAGTAAAGCGTTGAGCTCCTACAATGAGCAGTTCTTC; CDR3: CASSKALSSYNEQFF
V: TRBV7-2; J: TRBJ2-3; D: NA; size: NA; DNA: TGTGCCAGCAGCTTTAGTCTAAGCACAGATACGCAGTATTTT; CDR3: CASSFSLSTDTQYF
V: TRBV4-3; J: TRBJ2-7; D: NA; size: NA; DNA: TGCGCCAGCAGCCAAGATGTCTCCCAGGGAAGCTCCTACGAGCAGTACTTC; CDR3: CASSQDVSQGSSYEQYF
V: TRBV24-1; J: TRBJ2-3; D: NA; size: NA; DNA: TGTGCCACCAGTGATTTACGGGGGAATGCAGATACGCAGTATTTT; CDR3: CATSDLRGNADTQYF
V: TRBV9; J: TRBJ2-5; D: NA; size: NA; DNA: TGTGCCAGCAGCGTTGGACAATCCCAAGAGACCCAGTACTTC; CDR3: CASSVGQSQETQYF
V: TRBV5-8; J: TRBJ1-1; D: NA; size: NA; DNA: TGTGCCAGCAGCTTGGATTTCATCGGGAACACTGAAGCTTTCTTT; CDR3: CASSLDFIGNTEAFF